This TCR beta chain was recovered during a study of blood T cell repertoires in COVID-19. Looking at the study overall: From the United States, Italy and Spain came samples of acute and convalescent COVID-19. The cDNA or gDNA used as material had been derived from T cells, B-cell-depleted T cells, or PBMCs.

Authors' processing steps: Reference gene primers were amplified, and this amplification served to estimate nucleated cell counts. Here immunoSEQ multiplex PCR was the method, and the copy in TCRdb shows in-frame clones only, minus some. That table is the source of V, J and clone size, and D and trimming were worked out from the DNA. Among 50,000 or so clones listed, 83% were seen once. The CDR3 totals 16 residues. Germline CDR1 is SGHDN and CDR2 is FVKESK. Trimming shortened V by 0 bases and J by 1 base, and 13 bases separated the two germline ends. This clonotype was sampled from a man aged 35-49 years with acute or convalescent COVID-19. Input material: peripheral blood. V is TRBV14 and J is TRBJ2-7; a possible D gene is TRBD2 (5 bases). This CDR3 reads CASSQDAGVESYEQYV. CDR3 nucleotide sequence: TGTGCCAGCAGCCAAGATGCCGGGGTGGAGTCCTACGAGCAGTACGTC.